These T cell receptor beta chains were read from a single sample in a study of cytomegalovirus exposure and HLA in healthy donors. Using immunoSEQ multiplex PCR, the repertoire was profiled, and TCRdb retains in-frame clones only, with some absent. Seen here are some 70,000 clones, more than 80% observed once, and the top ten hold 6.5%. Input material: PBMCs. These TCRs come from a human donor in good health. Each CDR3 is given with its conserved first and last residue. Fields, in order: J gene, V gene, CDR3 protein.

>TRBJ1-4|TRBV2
CASTPLLSNEKLFF
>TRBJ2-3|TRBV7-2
CASSAGWAQYF
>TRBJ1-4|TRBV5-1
CASSPGQGREKLFF
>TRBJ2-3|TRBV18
CASSPPAGRGTDTQYF
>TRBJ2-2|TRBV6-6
CASRLTRGSNTGELFF
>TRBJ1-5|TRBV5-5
CASSFQGGNQPQHF
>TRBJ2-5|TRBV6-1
CATTLARETQYF
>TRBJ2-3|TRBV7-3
CASSLSSGGTSTDTQYF
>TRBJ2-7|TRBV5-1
CASSLGYSYEQYF
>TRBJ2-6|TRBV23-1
CASSHALTSGANVLTF
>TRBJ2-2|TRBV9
CASSAGGNTGELFF
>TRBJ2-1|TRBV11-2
CASSFNLAGNEQFF
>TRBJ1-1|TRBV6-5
CASSYMGTYEAFF
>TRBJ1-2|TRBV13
CASSLGTDRGDGYTF
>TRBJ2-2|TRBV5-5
CASSRGGGRGTGELFF
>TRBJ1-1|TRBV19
CASSGFMNTEAFF
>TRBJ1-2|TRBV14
CASSPTGGRHGYTF
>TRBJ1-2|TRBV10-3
CAISGDRTDYGYTF
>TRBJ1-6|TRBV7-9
CASSLDSLNSPLHF
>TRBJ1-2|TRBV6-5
CASSPTGGPNYGYTF